This T cell receptor (beta chain) comes out of a study of CD8 T cells in ankylosing spondylitis. General observations from the study: Typical of ankylosing spondylitis blood, it appeared, was a TCR beta motif of eight highly homologous variants. Earlier studies detected some motif variants in reactive arthritis synovial fluid and blood. Disease-linked clones proved CD8+ and comparatively uncommon in peripheral blood.

This clonotype appeared many times. Its specificity is unknown. CDR3 size: 14 residues. Looked up from germline, CDR1 is SQVTM and CDR2 is ANQGSEA. J lost 2 bases, V lost 4 bases, and 5 bases had no gene match. By quantitative 5'-RACE with molecular barcodes, the TCR beta libraries were made. TCRdb analysed the 5' RACE reads with MiXCR anew, one entry per CDR3 protein. The table lists under 55,000 distinct CDR3 sequences, 7.4% of them singletons. The J gene is TRBJ2-3, the V gene TRBV29-1; 8 nucleotides agree with TRBD2. The origin of this receptor is a female donor with ankylosing spondylitis or in good health (not recorded which). The sequencing input was blood, either unsorted or a sorted T cell fraction (not recorded which). The CDR3 DNA reads TGCAGCGTTGGACAGCGGGGGTTCACAGATACGCAGTATTTT. Translation gives CSVGQRGFTDTQYF.